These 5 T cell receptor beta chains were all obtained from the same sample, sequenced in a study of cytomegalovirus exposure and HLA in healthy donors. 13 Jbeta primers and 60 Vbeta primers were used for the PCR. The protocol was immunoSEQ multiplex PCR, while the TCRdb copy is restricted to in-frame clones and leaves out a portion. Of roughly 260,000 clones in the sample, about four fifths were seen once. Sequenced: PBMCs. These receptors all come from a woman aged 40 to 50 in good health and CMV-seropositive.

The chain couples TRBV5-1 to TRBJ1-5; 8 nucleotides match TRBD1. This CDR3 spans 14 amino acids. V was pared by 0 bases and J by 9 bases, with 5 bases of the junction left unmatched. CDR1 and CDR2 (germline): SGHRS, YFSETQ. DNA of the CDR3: TGCGCCAGCAGCTTGGGGACAGGGAGTGGGCCCCAGCATTTT. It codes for CASSLGTGSGPQHF.

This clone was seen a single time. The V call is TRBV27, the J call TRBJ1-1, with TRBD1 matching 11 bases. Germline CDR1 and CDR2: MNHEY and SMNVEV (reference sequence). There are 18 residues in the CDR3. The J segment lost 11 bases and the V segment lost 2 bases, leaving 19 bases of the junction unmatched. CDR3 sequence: CASSLRYRTGGDRNRAFF. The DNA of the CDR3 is TGTGCCAGCAGTTTAAGATATAGGACAGGGGGCGATCGGAATCGGGCTTTCTTT.

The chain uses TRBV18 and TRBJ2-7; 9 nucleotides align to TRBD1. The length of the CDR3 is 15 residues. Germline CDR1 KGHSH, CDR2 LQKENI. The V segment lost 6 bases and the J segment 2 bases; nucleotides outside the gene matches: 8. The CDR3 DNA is TGTGCCAGCTCCGTAGCCGGGGACAGGGCCTACGAGCAGTACTTC. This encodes CASSVAGDRAYEQYF.

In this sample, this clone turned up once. The DNA of the CDR3 is TGCGCCAGCAGCCAAGACAACTACGAGCAGTACTTC. Amino acid sequence: CASSQDNYEQYF. The chain employs TRBV4-1 and TRBJ2-7; D uncertain. The CDR3 consists of 12 residues. Germline loops: CDR1 MGHRA, CDR2 YSYEKL. V dropped 0 bases and J dropped 3 bases, with 3 bases sitting between them.

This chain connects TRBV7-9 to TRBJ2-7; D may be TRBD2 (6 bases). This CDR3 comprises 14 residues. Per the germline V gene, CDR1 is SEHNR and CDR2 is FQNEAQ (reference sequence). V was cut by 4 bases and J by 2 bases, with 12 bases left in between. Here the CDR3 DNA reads TGTGCCAGCAGCTCCGGGACTGAAGCCTACGAGCAGTACTTC. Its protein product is CASSSGTEAYEQYF.